These T cell receptor beta chains were read from a single sample in a study of T cells after yellow fever vaccination. TCRdb processed the 5' RACE reads anew with MiXCR; each CDR3 protein has one entry. The profile shows about 30,000 distinct CDR3 sequences, 4% to 4.5% of them singletons. This sample comprised CD8+ T cells sorted from PBMCs, obtained 5 days after the yellow fever booster vaccination. These receptors were collected from a young man who received the YFV17D yellow fever vaccine. The CDR3 runs from the conserved cysteine through the conserved F or W. The order of the fields is D gene, clone size, V gene, J gene, CDR3 DNA, CDR3 protein. D genes are given only for firm matches. Not every row has a clone size; where given, it reads once, few, many or a size class.

>-|many|TRBV12-3/TRBV12-4|TRBJ2-3
TGTGCCAGCAGTGAGCGGACCGGCACAGATACGCAGTATTTT
CASSERTGTDTQYF
>-|few|TRBV11-2|TRBJ2-7
TGTGCCAGCAGCTTAAGTTGGGGCTACGAGCAGTACTTC
CASSLSWGYEQYF
>-|many|TRBV12-3/TRBV12-4|TRBJ2-5
TGTGCCAGCAGAAATGAACTTTACAGGGATGGAGAGACCCAGTACTTC
CASRNELYRDGETQYF
>-|many|TRBV21-1|TRBJ2-1
TGTGCCAGCAGCAAAGCTGGCGGGAGTGCATACAATGAGCAGTTCTTC
CASSKAGGSAYNEQFF
>-|many|TRBV28|TRBJ2-5
TGTGCCAGCGGGAAACAAGAGACCCAGTACTTC
CASGKQETQYF
>-|many|TRBV15|TRBJ2-6
TGTGCCACCAGCAACTTAGGATGGGGGCCTGGGGCCAACGTCCTGACTTTC
CATSNLGWGPGANVLTF
>-|many|TRBV29-1|TRBJ2-7
TGCAGCGTTGAGGGTGGGGCTCTATTCGAGCAGTACTTC
CSVEGGALFEQYF
>TRBD1|many|TRBV6-1|TRBJ1-5
TGTGCCAGCAGTGAAGGGACAGGGTATAGCAATCAGCCCCAGCATTTT
CASSEGTGYSNQPQHF
>TRBD2|many|TRBV29-1|TRBJ2-1
TGCAGCGTAATGACTAGCGGGAGCCTTAATGAGCAGTTCTTC
CSVMTSGSLNEQFF
>-|many|TRBV7-2|TRBJ1-1
TGTGCCAGCAGCTTAGTAGGGGGAGGCACTGAAGCTTTCTTT
CASSLVGGGTEAFF
>TRBD2|-|TRBV2|TRBJ2-7
TGTGCCAGCAGTGACGGGTGGACTAGCAAATCCTACGAGCAGTACTTC
CASSDGWTSKSYEQYF
>TRBD2|many|TRBV4-3|TRBJ2-7
TGCGCCAGCAGCCAAGATCGACTAGCGGGGAGCTACGAGCAGTACTTC
CASSQDRLAGSYEQYF
>-|many|TRBV20-1|TRBJ1-2
TGCAGTGCCCGGGCCCCCAGCGACTATGGCTACACCTTC
CSARAPSDYGYTF
>TRBD1|many|TRBV12-3/TRBV12-4|TRBJ1-4
TGTGCCAGCAGTCGGACAGGGGGCCCTGAAAAACTGTTTTTT
CASSRTGGPEKLFF
>-|many|TRBV6-5|TRBJ2-7
TGTGCCAGCAGTTACTCGGCCCGGGGGCACGAGCAGTACTTC
CASSYSARGHEQYF
>TRBD1|many|TRBV5-1|TRBJ2-1
TGCGCCAGCAGCTTCCAGGGGGCCAAGCCTTACAATGAGCAGTTCTTC
CASSFQGAKPYNEQFF
>-|many|TRBV12-3/TRBV12-4|TRBJ2-1
TGTGCCAGCAGATATACCGGGAGCGGGAATGAGCAGTTCTTC
CASRYTGSGNEQFF
>TRBD2|many|TRBV20-1|TRBJ2-1
TGCAGTGCTAGATTACCCGGGAGGGGCTCCTACAATGAGCAGTTCTTC
CSARLPGRGSYNEQFF
>TRBD1|many|TRBV5-4|TRBJ2-5
TGTGCCAGCAGCTTGGTGGACAGGGCACGGGAGACCCAGTACTTC
CASSLVDRARETQYF
>-|many|TRBV25-1|TRBJ2-7
TGTGCCAGCAGGCAGGACCTCTCCTACGAGCAGTACTTC
CASRQDLSYEQYF
>-|many|TRBV7-6|TRBJ1-5
TGTGCCAGCAGCTTAGGGTATGGGTCGGGGCAGCCCCAGCATTTT
CASSLGYGSGQPQHF
>-|many|TRBV7-9|TRBJ1-1
TGTGCCAGCAGCTTAGCCGGACAGTTGAACACTGAAGCTTTCTTT
CASSLAGQLNTEAFF
>TRBD2|many|TRBV11-1|TRBJ2-3
TGTGCCAGCATCCCTTGGACAGACTTAGCGGGAGTAGGAGGGAGCACAGATACGCAGTATTTT
CASIPWTDLAGVGGSTDTQYF
>TRBD2|many|TRBV7-6|TRBJ2-1
TGTGCCAGCAGCCCGTCTAGCGGGAGGATCAATGAGCAGTTCTTC
CASSPSSGRINEQFF
>-|-|TRBV23-1|TRBJ2-3
TGCGCCAGCCAAATAACCAAGGGGCAAGATACGCAGTATTTT
CASQITKGQDTQYF
>TRBD2|many|TRBV9|TRBJ2-6
TGTGCCAGCAGCGGGGGGGGGTCTGGGGCCAACGTCCTGACTTTC
CASSGGGSGANVLTF
>TRBD2|many|TRBV12-3/TRBV12-4|TRBJ2-1
TGTGCCAGCAGCCAGCTAGCGGGAGTTAATGAGCAGTTCTTC
CASSQLAGVNEQFF
>-|many|TRBV4-3|TRBJ2-7
TGCGCCAGCAGCCCATCGTTGGGCTCCTACGAGCAGTACTTC
CASSPSLGSYEQYF
>TRBD2|many|TRBV7-8|TRBJ2-1
TGTGCCAGCAGCTCGCGTAGCGGGAACTCCTACAATGAGCAGTTCTTC
CASSSRSGNSYNEQFF
>-|-|TRBV7-2|TRBJ1-6
TGTGCCAGCAGCTCCGCCGAACCCCTCCACTTT
CASSSAEPLHF
>-|-|TRBV14|TRBJ2-1
TGTGCCAGCAGCCAAGATCTGGATTCGGCAGCCTACAATGAGCAGTTCTTC
CASSQDLDSAAYNEQFF
>TRBD2|many|TRBV19|TRBJ2-1
TGTGCCAGTAGTATTCTAGCGGGTGGGGGCTCCTACAATGAGCAGTTCTTC
CASSILAGGGSYNEQFF
>-|many|TRBV20-1|TRBJ2-7
TGCAGTGATCAGGGGTTTCGCTACGAGCAGTACTTC
CSDQGFRYEQYF
>-|many|TRBV29-1|TRBJ2-7
TGCAGCGTCGGGCCCTCTACGAGCACGTACGAGCAGTACTTC
CSVGPSTSTYEQYF
>-|-|TRBV4-1|TRBJ2-7
TGCGCCAGCAGCCACCTCCGGGGTCCCCACGAGCAGTACTTC
CASSHLRGPHEQYF
>-|-|TRBV10-1|TRBJ2-1
TGCGCCGGCAGTGATCCCCGGACTACAGAGCAGTTCTTC
CAGSDPRTTEQFF
>-|many|TRBV6-2/TRBV6-3|TRBJ2-7
TGTGCCAGCAGTTACTCGGCGGGCGGAGGGAACGAGCAGTACTTC
CASSYSAGGGNEQYF
>-|many|TRBV20-1|TRBJ2-7
TGCAGTGCTATAGGCCCCGGAGGCTACGAGCAGTACTTC
CSAIGPGGYEQYF
>-|many|TRBV7-2|TRBJ2-5
TGTGCCAGCAGCAACGGACAGCGTCCAGTGGAGACCCAGTACTTC
CASSNGQRPVETQYF
>-|many|TRBV28|TRBJ1-2
TGTGCCCTAGGGGGTAACTATGGCTACACCTTC
CALGGNYGYTF
>-|many|TRBV11-2|TRBJ2-3
TGTGCCAGCAGCTTAGAGGGTCTTGGGAGCGGGGATACGCAGTATTTT
CASSLEGLGSGDTQYF
>TRBD2|many|TRBV29-1|TRBJ2-3
TGCAGCGTTCTACTAGCGGATGGATCAGATACGCAGTATTTT
CSVLLADGSDTQYF
>-|many|TRBV6-5|TRBJ2-7
TGTGCCAGCAGTTACTCGAGGGTGGGCGAGCAGTACTTC
CASSYSRVGEQYF
>-|many|TRBV20-1|TRBJ2-3
TGCAGTGCTCACGATACAAGCACAGATACGCAGTATTTT
CSAHDTSTDTQYF
>-|many|TRBV11-2|TRBJ2-3
TGTGCCAGCAGCCCCAATGGTGGGATAGATACGCAGTATTTT
CASSPNGGIDTQYF
>-|many|TRBV27|TRBJ2-7
TGTGCCAGCAGTTCCAACAGCTACGAGCAGTACTTC
CASSSNSYEQYF
>TRBD2|many|TRBV20-1|TRBJ2-3
TGCAGTGCTAGAGAACTAGCGGGAGGAGATACGCAGTATTTT
CSARELAGGDTQYF
>TRBD1|many|TRBV6-1|TRBJ1-5
TGTGCCAGCAGTGGAGGGACAGGGGGGTATAGCAATCAGCCCCAGCATTTT
CASSGGTGGYSNQPQHF
>-|many|TRBV5-1|TRBJ2-1
TGCGCCAGCAGCGATAGTGGGGTTAATGAGCAGTTCTTC
CASSDSGVNEQFF
>TRBD2|-|TRBV4-3|TRBJ2-2
TGCGCCAGCAGCCAAGGACTAGCGGGAGTTTACACCGGGGAGCTGTTTTTT
CASSQGLAGVYTGELFF
>-|many|TRBV29-1|TRBJ2-2
TGCAGCGGGATTTGGGAGACCGGGGAGCTGTTTTTT
CSGIWETGELFF